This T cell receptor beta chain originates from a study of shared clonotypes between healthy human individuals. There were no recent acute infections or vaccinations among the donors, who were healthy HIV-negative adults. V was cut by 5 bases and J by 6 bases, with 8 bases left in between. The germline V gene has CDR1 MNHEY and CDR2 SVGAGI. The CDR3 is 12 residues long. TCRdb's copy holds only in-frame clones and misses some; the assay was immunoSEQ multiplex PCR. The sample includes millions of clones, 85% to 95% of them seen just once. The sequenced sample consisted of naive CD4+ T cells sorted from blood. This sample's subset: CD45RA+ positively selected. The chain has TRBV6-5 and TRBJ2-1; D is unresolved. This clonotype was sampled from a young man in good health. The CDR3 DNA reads TGTGCCAGCAGTCAATATAGCAATGAGCAGTTCTTC. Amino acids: CASSQYSNEQFF.